These 2 T cell receptor beta chains share one sample of origin, sequenced in a study of T cell changes during pregnancy in multiple sclerosis. Sequencing was performed with immunoSEQ multiplex PCR; in TCRdb, only in-frame clones are kept and a portion is missing. The table records some 51,000 clones, approximately 94% of them present only once. Specimen: CD4+ T cells from peripheral blood mononuclear cells, collected in the second trimester of pregnancy. These receptors were taken from a female donor with multiple sclerosis, enrolled in a pregnancy study.

In this sample, this clone turned up once. This rearrangement joins TRBV5-4 to TRBJ2-1, with a tentative D call TRBD2 (5 bases). The length of the CDR3 is 15 residues. Germline-derived CDR1 and CDR2 are SGHNT and YYREEE (reference sequence). V was clipped by 0 bases and J by 4 bases, with 11 bases between them. The CDR3 bases are TGTGCCAGCAGCTTGGGACTCAGCGGTTACAATGAGCAGTTCTTC. It codes for CASSLGLSGYNEQFF.

The chain couples TRBV7-2 to TRBJ1-4; 7 bases match TRBD1. The ends lost 5 bases at V and 4 bases at J; junction bases unmatched: 7. Germline loops: CDR1 SGHTA, CDR2 FQGNSA. The CDR3 sequence is 15 residues long. The CDR3 loop reads CASSPVGTVNEKLFF. The CDR3, as DNA: TGTGCCAGCAGCCCAGTAGGGACAGTTAATGAAAAACTGTTTTTT.